The sequence of this TCR beta chain was determined in a study of control samples from healthy donors and cancer patients. J was trimmed by 1 base and V by 5 bases; bases with no gene match: 2. CDR3 length: 14 residues. CDR1 and CDR2 (germline): LNHNV, YYDKDF (reference sequence). Sequencing used immunoSEQ multiplex PCR; TCRdb keeps in-frame clones, though not all of them. The sample comprises 65,000 to 75,000 clones, about 90% of which are singletons, and under 4.5% rests with the top ten. Only a few counts were recorded for this clone. This chain joins TRBV15 and TRBJ2-5; 9 bases fit TRBD1. Sequencing was performed on blood. The clonotype comes from a woman aged 45-59 years in good health. CDR3 sequence (DNA): TGTGCCACCAGCGTACAGGGGGCCCAAGAGACCCAGTACTTC. This gives the protein CATSVQGAQETQYF.